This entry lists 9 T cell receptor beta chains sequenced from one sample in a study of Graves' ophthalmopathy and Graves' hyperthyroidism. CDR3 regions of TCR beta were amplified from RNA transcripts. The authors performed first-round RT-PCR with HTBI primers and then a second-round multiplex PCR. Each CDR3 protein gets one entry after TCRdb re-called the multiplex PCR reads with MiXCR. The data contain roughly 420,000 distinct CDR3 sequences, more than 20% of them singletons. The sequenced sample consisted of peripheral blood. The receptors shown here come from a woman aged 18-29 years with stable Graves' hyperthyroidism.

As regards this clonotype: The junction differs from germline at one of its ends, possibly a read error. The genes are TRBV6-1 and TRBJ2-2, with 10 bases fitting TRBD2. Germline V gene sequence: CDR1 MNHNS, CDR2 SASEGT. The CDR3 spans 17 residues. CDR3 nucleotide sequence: TGTGCCAGCAGTCCCCGAGCAGCGGGAGGGGACTCCGGGGATCTGTTTTTT. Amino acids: CASSPRAAGGDSGDLFF.

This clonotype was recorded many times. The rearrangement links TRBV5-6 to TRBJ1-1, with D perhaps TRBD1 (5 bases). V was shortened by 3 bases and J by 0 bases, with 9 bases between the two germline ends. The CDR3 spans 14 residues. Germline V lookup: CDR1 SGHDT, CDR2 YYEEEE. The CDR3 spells CASSWGNMNTEAFF. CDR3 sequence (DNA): TGTGCCAGCAGCTGGGGGAACATGAACACTGAAGCTTTCTTT.

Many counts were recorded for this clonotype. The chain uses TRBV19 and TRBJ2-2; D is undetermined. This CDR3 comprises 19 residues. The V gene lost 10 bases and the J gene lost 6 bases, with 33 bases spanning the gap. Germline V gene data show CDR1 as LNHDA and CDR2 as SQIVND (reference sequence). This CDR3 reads CATEKPSSAILGTAGELFF. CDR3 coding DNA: TGTGCCACCGAAAAACCCTCATCTGCGATTCTCGGTACCGCCGGGGAGCTGTTTTTT.

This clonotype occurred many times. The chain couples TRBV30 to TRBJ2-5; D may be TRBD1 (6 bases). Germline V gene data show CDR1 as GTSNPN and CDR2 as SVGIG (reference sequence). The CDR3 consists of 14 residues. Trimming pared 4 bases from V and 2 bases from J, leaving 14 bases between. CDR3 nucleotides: TGTGCCTGGACCCGGAGGACAGTTCAAGAGACCCAGTACTTC. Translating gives CAWTRRTVQETQYF.

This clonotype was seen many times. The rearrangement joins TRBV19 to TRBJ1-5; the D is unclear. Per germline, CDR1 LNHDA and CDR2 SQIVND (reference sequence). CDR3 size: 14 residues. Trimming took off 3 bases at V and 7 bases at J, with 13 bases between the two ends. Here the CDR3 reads CASSISAIAQPQHF. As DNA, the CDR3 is TGTGCCAGTAGTATTTCAGCTATTGCACAGCCCCAGCATTTT.

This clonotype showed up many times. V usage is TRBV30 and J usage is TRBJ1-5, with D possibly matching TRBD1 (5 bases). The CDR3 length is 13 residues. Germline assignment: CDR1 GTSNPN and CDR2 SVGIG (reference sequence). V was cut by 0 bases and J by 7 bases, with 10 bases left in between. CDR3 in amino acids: CAWSVGLKQPQHF. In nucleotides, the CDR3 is TGTGCCTGGAGTGTGGGGCTCAAGCAGCCCCAGCATTTT.

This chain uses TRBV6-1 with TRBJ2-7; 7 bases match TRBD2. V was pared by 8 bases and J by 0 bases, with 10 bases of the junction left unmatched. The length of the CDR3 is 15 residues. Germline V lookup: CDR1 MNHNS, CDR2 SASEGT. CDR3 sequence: CASGSPSGASYEQYF. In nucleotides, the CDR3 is TGTGCCAGCGGATCGCCGAGCGGGGCCTCCTACGAGCAGTACTTC.

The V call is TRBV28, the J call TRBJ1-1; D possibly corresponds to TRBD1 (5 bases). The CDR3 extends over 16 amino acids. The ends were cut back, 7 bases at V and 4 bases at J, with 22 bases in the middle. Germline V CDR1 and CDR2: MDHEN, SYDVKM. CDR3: CASNLRGRVFRTEAFF. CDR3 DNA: TGTGCCAGCAACCTTAGAGGCAGGGTTTTTCGCACTGAAGCTTTCTTT. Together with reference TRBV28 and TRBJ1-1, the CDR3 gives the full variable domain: DVKVTQSSRYLVKRTGEKVFLECVQDMDHENMFWYRQDPGLGLRLIYFSYDVKMKEKGDIPEGYSVSREKKERFSLILESASTNQTSMYLCASNLRGRVFRTEAFFGQGTRLTVV.

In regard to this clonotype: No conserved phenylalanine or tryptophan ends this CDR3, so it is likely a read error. As DNA, the CDR3 is TGCAGTGTAAAGACAGGGAGCGCCAGCTCCTACGAGCAGTACTAC. Translated: CSVKTGSASSYEQYY. The rearrangement uses TRBV20-1 and TRBJ2-7, with 7 bases fitting TRBD1. The CDR3 loop spans 15 amino acids. V dropped 7 bases and J dropped 0; count of bases not matched to a gene: 12. Looked up from germline, CDR1 is DFQATT and CDR2 is SNEGSKA (reference sequence).